This T cell receptor beta chain came from a study of blood T cell repertoires in COVID-19. Study-level information: PBMCs, B-cell-depleted T cells, or T cells were the source of the cDNA or gDNA that made up the material.

Germline assignment: CDR1 LNHDA and CDR2 SQIVND (reference sequence). Trimming left V 3 bases short and J 1 base short, with 6 bases between. CDR3 length: 13 amino acids. Per the original data handling: Researchers report that nucleated cell counts were estimated from reference gene primer amplification. The data were produced by immunoSEQ multiplex PCR, yet TCRdb's version contains in-frame clones alone and is incomplete. The V and J calls and clone size were taken over from that table, and D and trimming were inferred from the DNA. This table holds 250,000 to 300,000 clones, 80% to 90% found once. The chain recombines TRBV19 with TRBJ1-1, with a possible D match to TRBD1 (5 bases). Sequencing was performed on PBMCs or T cells enriched from blood (not recorded which). This sequence was found in a woman aged 45-59 years who had recovered from COVID-19. DNA of the CDR3: TGTGCCAGTAGTATGCAGGGGAACACTGAAGCTTTCTTT. This encodes CASSMQGNTEAFF.